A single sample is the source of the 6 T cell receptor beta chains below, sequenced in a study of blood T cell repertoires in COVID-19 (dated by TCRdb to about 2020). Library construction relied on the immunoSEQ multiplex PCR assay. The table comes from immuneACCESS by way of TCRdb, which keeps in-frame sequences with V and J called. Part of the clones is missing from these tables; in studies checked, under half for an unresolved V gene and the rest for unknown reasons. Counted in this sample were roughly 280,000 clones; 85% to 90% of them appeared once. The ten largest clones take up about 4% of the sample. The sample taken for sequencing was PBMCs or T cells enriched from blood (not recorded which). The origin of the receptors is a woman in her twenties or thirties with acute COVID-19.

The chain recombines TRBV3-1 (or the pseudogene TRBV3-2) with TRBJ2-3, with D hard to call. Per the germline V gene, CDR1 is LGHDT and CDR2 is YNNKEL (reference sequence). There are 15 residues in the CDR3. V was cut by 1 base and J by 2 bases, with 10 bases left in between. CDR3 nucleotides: TGTGCCAGCAGCCAAGGGGCTCTTAACACAGATACGCAGTATTTT. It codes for CASSQGALNTDTQYF.

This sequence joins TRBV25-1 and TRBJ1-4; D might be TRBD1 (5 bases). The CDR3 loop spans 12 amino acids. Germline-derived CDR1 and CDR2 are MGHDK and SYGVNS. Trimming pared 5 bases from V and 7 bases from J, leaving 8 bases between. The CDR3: CASSLGGEKLFF. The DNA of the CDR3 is TGTGCCAGCAGTCTCGGGGGTGAAAAACTGTTTTTT.

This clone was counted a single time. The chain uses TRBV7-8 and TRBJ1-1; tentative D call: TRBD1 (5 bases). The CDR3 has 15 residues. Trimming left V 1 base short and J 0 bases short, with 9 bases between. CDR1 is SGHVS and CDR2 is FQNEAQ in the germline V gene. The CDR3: CASSLVGRVNTEAFF. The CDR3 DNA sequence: TGTGCCAGCAGCTTAGTGGGCAGGGTGAACACTGAAGCTTTCTTT. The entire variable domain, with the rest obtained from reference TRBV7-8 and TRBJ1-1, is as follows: GAGVSQSPRYKVAKRGQDVALRCDPISGHVSLFWYQQALGQGPEFLTYFQNEAQLDKSGLPSDRFFAERPEGSVSTLKIQRTQQEDSAVYLCASSLVGRVNTEAFFGQGTRLTVV.

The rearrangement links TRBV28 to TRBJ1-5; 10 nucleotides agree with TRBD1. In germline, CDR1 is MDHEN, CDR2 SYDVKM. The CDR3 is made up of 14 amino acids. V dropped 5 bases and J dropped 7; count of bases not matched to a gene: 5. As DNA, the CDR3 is TGTGCCAGCAGTCCGACAGGGGGCGAACAGCCCCAGCATTTT. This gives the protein CASSPTGGEQPQHF.

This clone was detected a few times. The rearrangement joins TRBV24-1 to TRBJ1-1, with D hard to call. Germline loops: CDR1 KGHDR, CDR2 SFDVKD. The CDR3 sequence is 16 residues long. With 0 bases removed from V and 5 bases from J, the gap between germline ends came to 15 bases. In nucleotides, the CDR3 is TGTGCCACCAGTGATTTGTTCGGAGAAAATATGACTGAAGCTTTCTTT. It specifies CATSDLFGENMTEAFF.

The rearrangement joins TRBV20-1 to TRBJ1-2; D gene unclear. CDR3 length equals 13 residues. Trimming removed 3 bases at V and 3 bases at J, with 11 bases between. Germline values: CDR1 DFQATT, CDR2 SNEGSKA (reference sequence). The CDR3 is CSASMSEDYGYTF. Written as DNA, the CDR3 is TGCAGTGCTAGTATGTCAGAAGACTATGGCTACACCTTC.